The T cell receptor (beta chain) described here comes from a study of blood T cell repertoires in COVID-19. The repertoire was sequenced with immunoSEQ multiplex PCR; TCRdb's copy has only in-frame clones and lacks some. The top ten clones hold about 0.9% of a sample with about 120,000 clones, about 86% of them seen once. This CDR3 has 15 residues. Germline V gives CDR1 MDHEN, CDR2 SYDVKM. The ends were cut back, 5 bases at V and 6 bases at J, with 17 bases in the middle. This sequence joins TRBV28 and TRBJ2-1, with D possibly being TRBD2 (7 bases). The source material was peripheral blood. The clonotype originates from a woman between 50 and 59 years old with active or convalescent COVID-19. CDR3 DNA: TGTGCCAGCAGTCCGCCCGGGGGCGGGAGCAATGAGCAGTTCTTC. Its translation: CASSPPGGGSNEQFF.